This T cell receptor beta chain was captured by sequencing in a study of T cell responses to AZD1222 COVID-19 vaccine. This table comes from immunoSEQ multiplex PCR, and its TCRdb copy is limited to in-frame clones, with some not included. The data contain 150,000 to 180,000 clones, more than 90% of them singletons. V dropped 0 bases and J dropped 0 bases, with 9 bases sitting between them. This CDR3 region has 15 residues. Germline values: CDR1 LGHNA, CDR2 YSLEER. The sample was peripheral blood, taken on day 0 of AZD1222 vaccination. This chain uses TRBV4-3 with TRBJ2-7, with TRBD1 as a possible D gene (6 bases). This receptor was identified in an adult in good health. CDR3 DNA sequence: TGCGCCAGCAGCCAAGATAGGGGGAACTCCTACGAGCAGTACTTC. Amino acids: CASSQDRGNSYEQYF.